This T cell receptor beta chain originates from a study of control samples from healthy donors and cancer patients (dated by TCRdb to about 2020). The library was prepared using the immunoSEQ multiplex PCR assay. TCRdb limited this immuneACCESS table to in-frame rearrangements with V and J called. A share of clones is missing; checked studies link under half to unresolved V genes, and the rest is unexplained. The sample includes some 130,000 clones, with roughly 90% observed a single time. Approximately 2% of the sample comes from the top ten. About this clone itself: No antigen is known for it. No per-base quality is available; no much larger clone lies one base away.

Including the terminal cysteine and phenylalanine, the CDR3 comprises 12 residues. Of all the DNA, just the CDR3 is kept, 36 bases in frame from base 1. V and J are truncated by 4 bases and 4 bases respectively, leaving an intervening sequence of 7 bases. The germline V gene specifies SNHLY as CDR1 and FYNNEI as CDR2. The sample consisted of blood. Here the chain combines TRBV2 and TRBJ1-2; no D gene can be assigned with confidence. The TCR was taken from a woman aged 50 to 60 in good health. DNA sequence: TGTGCCAGCAGTGCTACATCCTATGGCTACACCTTC. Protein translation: CASSATSYGYTF.